The TCR beta chain under discussion was sequenced for a study of T cells expressing NK-cell markers. Study-level background: One of eight sequenced donors was HCMV-seronegative; the other seven were seropositive. General observations from the study: In about 6 donors, dominant CD3+CD56+NKG2C+ clonotypes ranked among the top 10 CD8+ clonotypes.

Per germline, CDR1 SGHRS and CDR2 YFSETQ. The CDR3 loop spans 18 amino acids. TCRdb re-called the 5' RACE reads and gives one entry per CDR3 protein, without DNA. The sample has under 500,000 distinct CDR3 sequences, and its top ten clones hold more than 7%. Comments on this clonotype: Its antigen is unknown.

The clonotype comes from a woman aged 18 to 75 in good health. This chain uses TRBV5-1 with TRBJ1-1; the D gene TCRdb calls, TRBD1, cannot be checked with no DNA. The sequenced sample was blood T cells: a sorted CD56 or NKG2C T cell subset, CD4+ or CD8+ T cells, or bulk PBMC T cells (not recorded which). Here the CDR3 reads CASSLDGTRGQENTEAFF. Full variable domain (missing parts from reference TRBV5-1 and TRBJ1-1): KAGVTQTPRYLIKTRGQQVTLSCSPISGHRSVSWYQQTPGQGLQFLFEYFSETQRNKGNFPGRFSGRQFSNSRSEMNVSTLELGDSALYLCASSLDGTRGQENTEAFFGQGTRLTVV.